One sample yielded the 7 T cell receptor beta chains listed below, sequenced in a study of graft-versus-host responses after intestinal transplantation. These receptors' antigens are unknown. Measured with immunoSEQ multiplex PCR; TCRdb has only the in-frame clones, and not every one. The sample records more than 95,000 clones, 90% being singletons. The sample here was unstimulated CD4+ T cells sorted from spleen or lymph node cells, taken before intestinal transplant. Every receptor here comes from a human donor who received an intestinal transplant.

The chain recombines TRBV19 with TRBJ2-6, with D perhaps TRBD2 (6 bases). Germline V gives CDR1 LNHDA, CDR2 SQIVND (reference sequence). Trimming shortened V by 7 bases and J by 0 bases, and 13 bases separated the two germline ends. The CDR3 spans 16 residues. The CDR3 sequence: CASKEGSFSGANVLTF. The DNA for the CDR3 is TGTGCCAGTAAGGAGGGGTCCTTCTCTGGGGCCAACGTCCTGACTTTC.

The rearrangement links TRBV2 to TRBJ1-1, with 10 bases that match TRBD1. Germline V CDR1 and CDR2: SNHLY, FYNNEI. J was trimmed by 4 bases and V by 11 bases; bases with no gene match: 7. CDR3 length: 13 amino acids. The CDR3: CADRTGGVTEAFF. CDR3 DNA sequence: TGTGCCGACCGGACAGGGGGAGTCACTGAAGCTTTCTTT.

This clone was seen once. V and J are TRBV7-9 and TRBJ2-7; no definite D call. CDR1 and CDR2 (germline): SEHNR, FQNEAQ (reference sequence). CDR3 length equals 13 residues. Trimming shortened V by 7 bases and J by 4 bases, and 14 bases separated the two germline ends. DNA for the CDR3: TGTGCCAGCACCTCAGGCCTATCGTACGAGCAGTACTTC. Residues: CASTSGLSYEQYF.

The rearrangement uses TRBV7-9 and TRBJ1-4, with D perhaps TRBD1 (5 bases). Germline CDR1 is SEHNR and CDR2 is FQNEAQ (reference sequence). Trimming stripped 5 bases from V and 8 bases from J, with 15 bases between. The CDR3 extends over 14 amino acids. For the CDR3, the DNA is TGTGCCAGCAGCCCAGACGGCAGGGTCGAAAAACTGTTTTTT. It is translated as CASSPDGRVEKLFF. Full variable domain (missing parts from reference TRBV7-9 and TRBJ1-4): DTGVSQNPRHKITKRGQNVTFRCDPISEHNRLYWYRQTLGQGPEFLTYFQNEAQLEKSRLLSDRFSAERPKGSFSTLEIQRTEQGDSAMYLCASSPDGRVEKLFFGSGTQLSVL.

CDR3 loop: CASSQGLLKETQYF. CDR3 DNA: TGTGCCAGCAGCCAAGGATTACTCAAAGAGACCCAGTACTTC. J is TRBJ2-5 and V is TRBV14, with D hard to call. This CDR3 is 14 amino acids long. Trimming removed 1 base from V and 3 bases from J, with 9 bases in between. Germline V gene sequence: CDR1 SGHDN, CDR2 FVKESK.

V gene TRBV6-5 combines with J gene TRBJ2-7; 7 nucleotides line up with TRBD1. From germline, CDR1 is MNHEY and CDR2 SVGAGI. CDR3 length: 14 residues. V shed 6 bases and J 2 bases; nucleotides not matched to a gene: 7. CDR3 sequence: CASSRGTDAYEQYF. Written as DNA, the CDR3 is TGTGCCAGCAGCCGAGGGACAGACGCCTACGAGCAGTACTTC.

The chain couples TRBV19 to TRBJ2-3, with 7 nucleotides matching TRBD2. Germline loops: CDR1 LNHDA, CDR2 SQIVND (reference sequence). The V gene end was trimmed by 5 bases and the J gene end by 2 bases; junction bases not matched to a gene: 4. The CDR3 has 14 amino acids. The CDR3 sequence is CASSSGGFTDTQYF. The CDR3 DNA follows: TGTGCCAGTAGTTCGGGGGGTTTCACAGATACGCAGTATTTT.